This T cell receptor beta chain was captured by sequencing in a study of neurological immune-mediated disorders. The CDR3 loop spans 17 amino acids. V lost 2 bases, J lost 7 bases, and 21 bases lay in between. Germline assignment: CDR1 SGHTA and CDR2 FQGNSA. The sample's time point: technical triplicate 3. This clonotype was seen a few times. The antigen remains undetermined. Template-switch 5'RACE cDNA synthesis added a 10-nucleotide unique molecular identifier. TCRdb reanalysed the 5' RACE reads using MiXCR and keeps one entry per CDR3 protein. Of 25,000 to 30,000 distinct CDR3 sequences listed, 16% are singletons. Findings and limits, study-wide: No sharing of CDR3 amino acid sequences was observed among expanded clones across subjects, suggesting private repertoires in all groups.

The chain joins TRBV7-2 to TRBJ2-1; D may be TRBD2 (7 bases). The sequence derives from a female donor with HTLV-1-associated myelopathy (HAM/TSP). Sequences were obtained from CD4+ T cells from blood. CDR3 amino acids: CASSLSPGRGGQNEQFF. CDR3 DNA sequence: TGTGCCAGCAGCTTATCGCCAGGGAGGGGGGGCCAGAATGAGCAGTTCTTC.